Presented here are 24 T cell receptor beta chains from one specimen sequenced in a study of blood T cells in healthy people across ages. The authors ran a second PCR of roughly 6 to 12 cycles using a sample-barcoded 5' primer and a J-beta primer mix. TCRdb re-derived calls from the 5' RACE reads in MiXCR, one entry per CDR3 protein. The data show 1 million or so distinct CDR3 sequences, around 45% seen once. The sample taken for sequencing was blood. The receptors were sampled from a woman aged 55-70 years in good health.

To note about this clonotype: Relative to the germline gene, one junction end is altered; a read error may explain this. The chain joins TRBV12-3 or TRBV12-4 to TRBJ2-1; no definite D call. The CDR3 extends over 15 amino acids. The CDR3 DNA is TGTGCCAGCAATAATCCCCGGGCCCCCTACAATGGGCAGTTCTTC. Its protein is CASNNPRAPYNGQFF.

This clonotype showed up many times. The J gene is TRBJ2-7, the V gene TRBV15, with 8 bases aligning to TRBD2. Germline values: CDR1 LNHNV, CDR2 YYDKDF (reference sequence). The CDR3 is 15 residues long. Unmatched junction bases numbered 7, after V lost 4 bases and J lost 2 bases. The CDR3 sequence is CATSNEAGAPYEQYF. CDR3 nucleotides: TGTGCCACCAGCAATGAAGCGGGGGCACCCTACGAGCAGTACTTC.

This sequence joins TRBV16 and TRBJ2-1; D is undetermined. Germline V gene data show CDR1 as KGHSY and CDR2 as FQNENV. CDR3 length: 15 amino acids. The V and J ends lost 0 bases and 10 bases respectively, with 16 bases between them. CDR3 region: CASSQSREVSYEQFF. CDR3 in DNA: TGTGCCAGCAGCCAATCCAGAGAGGTCTCCTACGAGCAGTTCTTC.

The J gene is TRBJ1-6, the V gene TRBV20-1, with 9 bases aligning to TRBD1. The CDR3 has 15 amino acids. V was pared by 5 bases and J by 9 bases, with 11 bases of the junction left unmatched. CDR1 DFQATT and CDR2 SNEGSKA come from the germline V gene (reference sequence). The chain's CDR3 is CSARSDRGSGSPLHF. For the CDR3, the DNA is TGCAGTGCTCGATCAGACAGGGGGTCGGGTTCACCCCTCCACTTT.

The genes are TRBV7-6 and TRBJ1-4; maybe TRBD1 (6 bases). Per the germline V gene, CDR1 is SGHVS and CDR2 is FNYEAQ. With 2 bases removed from V and 7 bases from J, the gap between germline ends came to 17 bases. This CDR3 is built from 16 residues. DNA of the CDR3: TGTGCCAGCAGCTTAAGGGAACAGGGCACGGGTGAAAAACTGTTTTTT. Protein product: CASSLREQGTGEKLFF.

This chain joins TRBV29-1 and TRBJ2-1; 7 positions match TRBD1. Germline lookup yields CDR1 SQVTM and CDR2 ANQGSEA. This CDR3 is 15 amino acids long. V lost 5 bases, J lost 2 bases, and 9 bases stayed unmatched. DNA of the CDR3: TGCAGCGTTTATACAGGGGTGGGAACCTACAATGAGCAGTTCTTC. This gives the protein CSVYTGVGTYNEQFF.

The rearrangement joins TRBV4-2 to TRBJ2-4; 8 bases are shared with TRBD2. The J call is doubtful: the DNA matches TRBJ2-7 better. The V gene's germline CDR1 is LGHNA and CDR2 YNFKEQ. There are 16 residues in the CDR3. As DNA, the CDR3 is TGTGCCAGCAGCCCGTTCGAGACTAGCGCAACCTACGAGCAGTACTTC. Residues: CASSPFETSATYEQYF.

J is TRBJ2-1 and V is TRBV6-5; 9 positions match TRBD2. The J segment lost 3 bases and the V segment lost 6 bases, leaving 6 bases of the junction unmatched. The CDR3 is 15 amino acids. Per the germline V gene, CDR1 is MNHEY and CDR2 is SVGAGI. The CDR3: CASRGIAGVYNEQFF. For the CDR3, the DNA is TGTGCCAGCAGGGGAATAGCGGGAGTCTACAATGAGCAGTTCTTC.

The chain recombines TRBV11-2 with TRBJ1-2; D is undetermined. Per the germline V gene, CDR1 is SGHAT and CDR2 is FQNNGV. Trimming removed 4 bases at V and 6 bases at J, with 21 bases between. This CDR3 is 16 amino acids long. CDR3 region: CASSSPWVRSDDGYTF. CDR3 bases: TGTGCCAGCAGCTCCCCGTGGGTGCGGTCGGATGATGGCTACACCTTC.

The genes are TRBV5-1 and TRBJ2-3, with D possibly called TRBD1 or TRBD2 (5 bases each). V lost 4 bases to trimming and J lost 2 bases, with 11 bases between them. The CDR3 runs to 14 residues. CDR1 and CDR2 from the germline V gene are SGHRS and YFSETQ. This chain's CDR3 is CASSGGTNTDTQYF. CDR3 DNA sequence: TGCGCCAGCAGCGGTGGGACCAACACAGATACGCAGTATTTT.

CDR3 protein: CSATRRDRERRRQFF. The CDR3 nucleotides are TGCAGTGCTACCCGCCGGGACAGGGAAAGAAGACGGCAGTTCTTC. V and J are TRBV20-1 and TRBJ2-1; 9 bases match TRBD1. The CDR3 covers 15 residues. After removal of 4 bases from V and 12 bases from J, the junction contained 16 bases not matched to a gene. The V gene's germline CDR1 is DFQATT and CDR2 SNEGSKA (reference sequence).

The chain couples TRBV20-1 to TRBJ2-1; TRBD2 is a possible D gene (6 bases). V lost 6 bases and J lost 7, with 13 bases in between. CDR1 and CDR2 (germline): DFQATT, SNEGSKA (reference sequence). The CDR3 consists of 12 residues. CDR3 DNA sequence: TGCAGTGCAGAAGGGACTTATAATGAGCAGTTCTTC. This encodes CSAEGTYNEQFF.

V is TRBV30 and J is TRBJ2-7; TRBD1 agrees at 7 bases. CDR3 length equals 15 residues. The trim removed 5 bases at V and 2 bases at J, leaving 12 bases unmatched. Germline CDR1 GTSNPN, CDR2 SVGIG (reference sequence). The DNA of the CDR3 is TGTGCCTGGGGAGAGGGGGCCCTGGTAACCTACGAGCAGTACTTC. Translation gives CAWGEGALVTYEQYF.

The rearrangement uses TRBV7-3 and TRBJ2-1, with D maybe TRBD1 (5 bases). Trimming pared 4 bases from V and 4 bases from J, leaving 14 bases between. The germline gives CDR1 SGHTA, CDR2 FQGTGA. This CDR3 has 15 amino acids. CDR3 bases: TGTGCCAGCAGCTCCACGCCGGACATTTACAATGAGCAGTTCTTC. As protein: CASSSTPDIYNEQFF. Drawing the rest from reference TRBV7-3 and TRBJ2-1, the complete variable domain is GAGVSQTPSNKVTEKGKYVELRCDPISGHTALYWYRQSLGQGPEFLIYFQGTGAADDSGLPNDRFFAVRPEGSVSTLKIQRTERGDSAVYLCASSSTPDIYNEQFFGPGTRLTVL.

The genes are TRBV12-3 or TRBV12-4 and TRBJ2-3; maybe TRBD2 (6 bases). The CDR3 extends over 16 amino acids. V lost 0 bases to trimming and J lost 3 bases, with 13 bases between them. The CDR3 reads CASSLAGLATTDTQYF. CDR3 sequence (DNA): TGTGCCAGCAGTTTAGCCGGTCTAGCGACTACAGATACGCAGTATTTT.

This clonotype has a count of ten or more. V usage is TRBV20-1 and J usage is TRBJ2-7; the match to TRBD2 covers 13 bases. The CDR3 runs to 15 residues. After removal of 3 bases from V and 4 bases from J, the junction contained 6 bases not matched to a gene. Per the germline V gene, CDR1 is DFQATT and CDR2 is SNEGSKA (reference sequence). The CDR3 is CSARATSGRPYEQYF. The CDR3 DNA sequence: TGCAGTGCTAGGGCGACTAGCGGGAGGCCTTACGAGCAGTACTTC.

The gene calls are TRBV28 and TRBJ2-5; tentative D call: TRBD2 (5 bases). The germline V and J ends were trimmed by 11 bases and 0 bases, with 10 bases remaining between them. Germline assignment: CDR1 MDHEN and CDR2 SYDVKM. There are 12 residues in the CDR3. The CDR3 DNA reads as TGTGCCGTGCGCGGGTACCAAGAGACCCAGTACTTC. Translation: CAVRGYQETQYF.

This clonotype turned up a few times. The CDR3 spells CSADPGLAGAQTQYF. The CDR3 nucleotides read TGCAGTGCTGACCCGGGACTAGCGGGAGCCCAGACCCAGTACTTC. The rearrangement links TRBV20-1 to TRBJ2-5, with 14 bases identical to TRBD2. CDR1 DFQATT and CDR2 SNEGSKA come from the germline V gene (reference sequence). This CDR3 has 15 residues. After removal of 5 bases from V and 6 bases from J, the junction contained 8 bases not matched to a gene.

The rearrangement uses TRBV9 and TRBJ1-2; no clear D gene. CDR3 length: 12 residues. Trimming removed 0 bases at V and 3 bases at J, with 3 bases between. Germline CDR1 is SGDLS and CDR2 is YYNGEE. DNA of the CDR3: TGTGCCAGCAGCGTAGACCACTATGGCTACACCTTC. This codes for CASSVDHYGYTF.

Worth noting for this clonotype: The junction differs from germline at one of its ends, possibly a read error. The chain has TRBV20-1 and TRBJ2-1, with TRBD2 as a possible D gene (5 bases). Germline CDR1 DFQATT, CDR2 SNEGSKA (reference sequence). The CDR3 contains 16 residues. The CDR3 loop is CNAPPGLGSSYNEQFF. Written as DNA, the CDR3 is TGCAATGCTCCCCCGGGGTTGGGAAGCTCCTACAATGAGCAGTTCTTC.

The V gene is TRBV10-2, the J gene TRBJ2-7; unclear D gene. The V gene's germline CDR1 is WSHSY and CDR2 SAAADI. The CDR3 is 15 residues long. V lost 3 bases and J 7 bases, leaving 19 bases between the germline ends. For the CDR3, the DNA is TGCGCCAGCAGTGATTTGGCGGTTCGAGGAAATGAGCAGTACTTC. Translating it yields CASSDLAVRGNEQYF.

This clonotype was counted only a few times. The gene calls are TRBV20-1 and TRBJ2-1, with 12 nucleotides matching TRBD2. The junction had 13 bases not matched to a gene; V was cut back by 5 bases and J by 8 bases. Germline V gene data show CDR1 as DFQATT and CDR2 as SNEGSKA (reference sequence). CDR3 size: 16 residues. In nucleotides, the CDR3 is TGCAGTGCTCCCAGGAGATCGACTAGCGGGAGACATGAGCAGTTCTTC. It encodes CSAPRRSTSGRHEQFF.

The table lists this clonotype with a count of one. A much bigger clone sits one base away, suggesting this may be a read error. This sequence joins TRBV18 and TRBJ2-6; 8 nucleotides agree with TRBD1. CDR1 is KGHSH and CDR2 is LQKENI in the germline V gene. J lost 0 bases, V lost 6 bases, and 7 bases had no gene match. There are 17 residues in the CDR3. CDR3 in DNA: TGTGCCAGCTCCCAGGACAGGGCAACCTCTGGGGCCAACGTCCTGACTTTC. Amino acids: CASSQDRATSGANVLTF.

This sequence joins TRBV21-1 and TRBJ1-5; the table's D call, TRBD1, was not checked against the DNA. TRBV21-1 corresponds to a pseudogene. There are 19 residues in the CDR3. The CDR3 reads CASSKVGDRGLFSNQPQHF. CDR3 in DNA: TGTGCCAGCAGCAAGGTTGGGGACAGGGGACTATTTAGCAATCAGCCCCAGCATTTT.